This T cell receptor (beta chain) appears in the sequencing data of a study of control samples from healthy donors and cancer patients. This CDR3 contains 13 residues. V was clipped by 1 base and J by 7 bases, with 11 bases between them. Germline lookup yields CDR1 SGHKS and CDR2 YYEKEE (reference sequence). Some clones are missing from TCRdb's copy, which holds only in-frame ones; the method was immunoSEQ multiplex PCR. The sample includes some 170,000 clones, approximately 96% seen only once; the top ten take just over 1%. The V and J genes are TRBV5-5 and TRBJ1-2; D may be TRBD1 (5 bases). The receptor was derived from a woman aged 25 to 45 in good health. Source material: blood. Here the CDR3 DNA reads TGTGCCAGCAGCTTGACGGGGGACTCTGGCTACACCTTC. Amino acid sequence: CASSLTGDSGYTF.